Many counts were recorded for the clone carrying this TCR beta chain. What it binds is not known. The data were obtained in a study of response to subunit inactivated influenza vaccine. Whole-study findings and limits: The study's authors posited that every seasonal influenza vaccination enlists few new T cells.

The V and J ends lost 6 bases and 4 bases respectively, with 9 bases between them. The CDR3 length is 12 residues. CDR1 and CDR2 from the germline V gene are KGHSH and LQKENI. Each CDR3 protein gets one entry after TCRdb re-called the RT-PCR reads with MiXCR. Of 150,000 or so distinct CDR3 sequences detected, about a tenth appear once; the ten largest clones hold under 15%. The chain recombines TRBV18 with TRBJ2-5; D is undetermined. This specimen was non-naive T cells sorted from PBMCs, taken 35 to 45 days after vaccination. This sequence was found in a man in his forties or fifties who received an inactivated influenza vaccine. DNA of the CDR3: TGTGCCAGCTCGGGCGTTCGAGAGACCCAGTACTTC. It specifies CASSGVRETQYF.